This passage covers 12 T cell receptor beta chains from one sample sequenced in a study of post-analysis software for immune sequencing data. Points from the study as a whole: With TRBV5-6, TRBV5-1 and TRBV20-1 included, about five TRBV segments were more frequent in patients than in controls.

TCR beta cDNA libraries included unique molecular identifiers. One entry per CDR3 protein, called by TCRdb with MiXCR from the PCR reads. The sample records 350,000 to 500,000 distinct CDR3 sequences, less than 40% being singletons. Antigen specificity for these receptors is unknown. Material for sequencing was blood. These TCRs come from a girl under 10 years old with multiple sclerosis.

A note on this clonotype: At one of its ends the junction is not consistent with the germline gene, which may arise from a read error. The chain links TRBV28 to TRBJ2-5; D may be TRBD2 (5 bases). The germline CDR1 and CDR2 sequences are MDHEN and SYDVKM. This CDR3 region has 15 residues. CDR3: CACSRAGNKRETQYF. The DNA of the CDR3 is TGTGCCTGCAGCAGAGCCGGGAATAAGAGAGAGACCCAGTACTTC.

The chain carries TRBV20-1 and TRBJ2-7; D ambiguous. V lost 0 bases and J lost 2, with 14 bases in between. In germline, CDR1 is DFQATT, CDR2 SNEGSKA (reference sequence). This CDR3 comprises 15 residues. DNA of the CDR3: TGCAGTGCTAGAGATTTTGCGGCTGAAACCTACGAGCAGTACTTC. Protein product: CSARDFAAETYEQYF.

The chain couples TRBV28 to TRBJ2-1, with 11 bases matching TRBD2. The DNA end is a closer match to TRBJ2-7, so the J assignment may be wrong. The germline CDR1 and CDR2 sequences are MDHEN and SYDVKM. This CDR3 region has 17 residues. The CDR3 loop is CASSSGTSGSSYNEQYF. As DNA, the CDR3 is TGTGCCAGCAGCAGTGGGACTAGCGGATCCTCCTACAATGAGCAGTACTTC.

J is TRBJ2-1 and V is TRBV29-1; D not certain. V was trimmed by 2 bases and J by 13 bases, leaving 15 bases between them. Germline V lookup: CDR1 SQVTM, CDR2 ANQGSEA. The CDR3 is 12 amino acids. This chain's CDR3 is CSVEPLEGRQFF. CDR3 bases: TGCAGCGTTGAACCTCTTGAAGGACGCCAGTTCTTC.

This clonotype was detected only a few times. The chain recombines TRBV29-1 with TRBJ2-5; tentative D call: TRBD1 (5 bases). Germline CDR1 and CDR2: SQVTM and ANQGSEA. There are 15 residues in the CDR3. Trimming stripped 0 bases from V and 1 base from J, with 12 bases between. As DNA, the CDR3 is TGCAGCGTTGAAGATATGACAGTGACCCAAGAGACCCAGTACTTC. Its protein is CSVEDMTVTQETQYF.

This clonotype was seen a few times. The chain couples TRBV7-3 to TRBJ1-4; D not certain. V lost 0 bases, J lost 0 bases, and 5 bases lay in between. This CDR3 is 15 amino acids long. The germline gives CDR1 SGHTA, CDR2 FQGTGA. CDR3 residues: CASSLTGSTNEKLFF. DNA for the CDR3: TGTGCCAGCAGCTTAACAGGCTCAACTAATGAAAAACTGTTTTTT.

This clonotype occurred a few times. CDR3 sequence (DNA): TGTGCCAGCAGCTGGCCTCCGGGAATCAGCACAGATACGCAGTATTTT. Translation: CASSWPPGISTDTQYF. The rearrangement links TRBV7-6 to TRBJ2-3, with a tentative D call TRBD2 (5 bases). In germline, CDR1 is SGHVS, CDR2 FNYEAQ. The CDR3 runs 16 residues. Trimming stripped 4 bases from V and 0 bases from J, with 14 bases between.

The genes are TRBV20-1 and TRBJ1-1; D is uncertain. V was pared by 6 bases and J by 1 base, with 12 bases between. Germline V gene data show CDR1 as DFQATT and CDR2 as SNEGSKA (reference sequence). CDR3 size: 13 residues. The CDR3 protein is CSASQNPNTEAFF. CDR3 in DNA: TGCAGTGCCAGTCAGAACCCGAACACTGAAGCTTTCTTT.

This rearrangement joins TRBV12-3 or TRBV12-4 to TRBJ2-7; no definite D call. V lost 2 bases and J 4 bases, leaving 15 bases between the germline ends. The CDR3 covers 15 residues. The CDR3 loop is CASSLSQGRVYEQYF. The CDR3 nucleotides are TGTGCCAGCAGTTTATCCCAAGGGCGAGTTTACGAGCAGTACTTC.

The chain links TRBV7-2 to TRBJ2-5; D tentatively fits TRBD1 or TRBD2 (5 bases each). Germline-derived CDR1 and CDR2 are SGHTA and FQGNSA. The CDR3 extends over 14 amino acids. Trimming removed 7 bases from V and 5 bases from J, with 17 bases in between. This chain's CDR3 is CASTISRDAETQYF. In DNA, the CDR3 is TGTGCCAGCACCATCTCCAGGGACGCGGAGACCCAGTACTTC.

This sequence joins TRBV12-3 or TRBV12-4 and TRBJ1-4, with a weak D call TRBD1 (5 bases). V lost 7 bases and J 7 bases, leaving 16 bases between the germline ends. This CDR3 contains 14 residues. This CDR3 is CASTLRGAGEKLFF. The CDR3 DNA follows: TGTGCCAGCACCCTGAGAGGGGCGGGTGAAAAACTGTTTTTT.

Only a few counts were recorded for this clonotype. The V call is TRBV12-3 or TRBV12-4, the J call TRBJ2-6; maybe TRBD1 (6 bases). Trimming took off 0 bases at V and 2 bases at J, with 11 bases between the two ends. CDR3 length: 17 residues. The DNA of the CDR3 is TGTGCCAGCAGTTTAGCGATACAGGGTCCTGGGGCCAACGTCCTGACTTTC. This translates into CASSLAIQGPGANVLTF.